This is a list of T cell receptor beta chains from one sample in a study of blood T cells in healthy people across ages. TCRdb reanalysed the 5' RACE reads using MiXCR and keeps one entry per CDR3 protein. The sample comprises about a million distinct CDR3 sequences, 35% to 40% of which are singletons, and over 10% rests with the top ten. Sequencing was carried out using blood. The receptors were gathered from a man between 18 and 35 years old in good health. Both conserved end residues are part of each CDR3. The D gene is left open where the match is weak. Rows give clone size only sometimes, using once, few, many, or a class for an expanded clone.

abundance | j_gene | d_gene | v_gene | CDR3aa | CDR3nt
NA | TRBJ2-7 | NA | TRBV18 | CASSPEQGSDEQYF | TGTGCCAGCTCACCTGAACAGGGTAGCGACGAGCAGTACTTC
NA | TRBJ2-3 | TRBD2 | TRBV6-2/TRBV6-3 | CASGTSVGTDTQYF | TGTGCCAGCGGGACTAGCGTGGGCACAGATACGCAGTATTTT
few | TRBJ2-3 | NA | TRBV12-3/TRBV12-4 | CASTPTGATDTQYF | TGTGCCAGCACCCCGACGGGGGCCACAGATACGCAGTATTTT
NA | TRBJ1-1 | TRBD1 | TRBV5-1 | CASRAAGGTTEAFF | TGCGCCAGCAGGGCGGCAGGGGGCACCACTGAAGCTTTCTTT
NA | TRBJ2-5 | TRBD2 | TRBV20-1 | CSARDPSGGEQYF | TGCAGTGCTAGGGACCCTAGCGGGGGAGAGCAGTACTTC
few | TRBJ1-5 | NA | TRBV19 | CASSIVERDRQPQHF | TGTGCCAGTAGTATAGTGGAAAGGGACCGTCAGCCCCAGCATTTT
NA | TRBJ1-1 | NA | TRBV29-1 | CSVVGRGRLGTEAFF | TGCAGCGTTGTGGGGCGGGGCCGCCTGGGCACTGAAGCTTTCTTT
NA | TRBJ1-2 | NA | TRBV7-9 | CASSRGTTYGYTF | TGTGCCAGCAGCCGCGGGACAACTTATGGCTACACCTTC
few | TRBJ1-2 | TRBD1 | TRBV20-1 | CSASRQGVPYGYTF | TGCAGTGCTAGTAGGCAGGGGGTGCCCTATGGCTACACCTTC
NA | TRBJ1-5 | NA | TRBV20-1 | CSAREGLTENQPQHF | TGCAGTGCTAGAGAAGGGTTGACAGAAAATCAGCCCCAGCATTTT
NA | TRBJ2-5 | NA | TRBV7-2 | CASSGGAGQETQYF | TGTGCCAGCAGCGGAGGGGCGGGGCAAGAGACCCAGTACTTC
NA | TRBJ2-4 | NA | TRBV12-3/TRBV12-4 | CASSLDLPNIQYF | TGTGCCAGCAGTTTAGACTTGCCAAACATTCAGTACTTC
NA | TRBJ2-7 | NA | TRBV9 | CASSAGTEVPGEQYF | TGTGCCAGCAGCGCCGGGACTGAAGTCCCGGGCGAGCAGTACTTC
few | TRBJ1-2 | NA | TRBV5-6 | CASSLVHGTDYGYTF | TGTGCCAGCAGCCTGGTACATGGCACCGACTATGGCTACACCTTC
NA | TRBJ2-1 | TRBD1 | TRBV7-8 | CASSLTGSKNEQFF | TGTGCCAGCAGCTTGACAGGGTCTAAAAATGAGCAGTTCTTC
NA | TRBJ2-3 | NA | TRBV11-2 | CASSSQGTPTDTQYF | TGTGCCAGCAGCTCGCAGGGAACCCCCACAGATACGCAGTATTTT
NA | TRBJ1-2 | NA | TRBV7-9 | CASSLGGINYGYTF | TGTGCCAGCAGCTTAGGGGGAATAAACTATGGCTACACCTTC